This is a list of T cell receptor beta chains from one sample in a study of blood T cells in healthy people across ages. TCRdb reprocessed the 5' RACE reads with MiXCR, giving one entry per CDR3 protein. The sample yields under 2,000,000 distinct CDR3 sequences, around half seen once. Sample: blood. The source is a woman aged 40 to 50 in good health. Each CDR3 is given with its conserved first and last residue. D genes are given only for firm matches. Clone size is stated in some rows and not others, as once, few, many or a class when expanded.

clone size: -; D gene: -; V gene: TRBV12-3/TRBV12-4; J gene: TRBJ2-6; CDR3 DNA: TGTGCCAGCAAAGGGGCCACCGACTCTGGGGCCAACGTCCTGACTTTC; CDR3 protein: CASKGATDSGANVLTF
clone size: few; D gene: -; V gene: TRBV25-1; J gene: TRBJ2-6; CDR3 DNA: TGTGCCAGCAGTGACCCCCGGGGCTCTGGGGCCAACGTCCTGACTTTC; CDR3 protein: CASSDPRGSGANVLTF
clone size: -; D gene: -; V gene: TRBV20-1; J gene: TRBJ1-6; CDR3 DNA: TGCAGTGCTAGAGATCTCGGCCCCCTTGATTCACCCCTCCACTTT; CDR3 protein: CSARDLGPLDSPLHF
clone size: -; D gene: TRBD1; V gene: TRBV29-1; J gene: TRBJ1-4; CDR3 DNA: TGCAGCGTTAGACAGGGGGACGAAAAACTGTTTTTT; CDR3 protein: CSVRQGDEKLFF
clone size: -; D gene: -; V gene: TRBV7-9; J gene: TRBJ2-5; CDR3 DNA: TGTGCCAGCAACCTAGGACAGCAAGAGACCCAGTACTTC; CDR3 protein: CASNLGQQETQYF
clone size: -; D gene: TRBD1; V gene: TRBV7-2; J gene: TRBJ1-5; CDR3 DNA: TGTGCCAGCAGCTATGACAGGGATACTCAGCCCCAGCATTTT; CDR3 protein: CASSYDRDTQPQHF
clone size: -; D gene: -; V gene: TRBV4-3; J gene: TRBJ1-6; CDR3 DNA: TGCGCCAGCAGCCAACGGACGGCGAGCTCCTATAATTCACCCCTCCACTTT; CDR3 protein: CASSQRTASSYNSPLHF
clone size: -; D gene: -; V gene: TRBV24-1; J gene: TRBJ2-7; CDR3 DNA: TGTGCCACCAGTGAGGGGCATTCCTACGAGCAGTACTTC; CDR3 protein: CATSEGHSYEQYF
clone size: many; D gene: -; V gene: TRBV28; J gene: TRBJ2-7; CDR3 DNA: TGTGCCAGCAGTGTTCCAGGGCTTTCACAGTACTTC; CDR3 protein: CASSVPGLSQYF
clone size: -; D gene: -; V gene: TRBV20-1; J gene: TRBJ2-7; CDR3 DNA: TGCAGTGCTAGAGAAAAGGGCCGACCCTACGAGCAGTACTTC; CDR3 protein: CSAREKGRPYEQYF
clone size: -; D gene: -; V gene: TRBV6-5; J gene: TRBJ1-2; CDR3 DNA: TGTGCCAGCAGTTACAACGGGCGCGGCTACACCTTC; CDR3 protein: CASSYNGRGYTF
clone size: -; D gene: TRBD1; V gene: TRBV27; J gene: TRBJ1-5; CDR3 DNA: TGTGCCAGCAGGACAGGGAACAATCAGCCCCAGCATTTT; CDR3 protein: CASRTGNNQPQHF
clone size: -; D gene: TRBD2; V gene: TRBV3-1; J gene: TRBJ2-1; CDR3 DNA: TGTGCCAGCAGCCTAGAATATGGGGGATCCAGCGGGGCTTACAATGAGCAGTTCTTC; CDR3 protein: CASSLEYGGSSGAYNEQFF
clone size: -; D gene: TRBD2; V gene: TRBV4-3; J gene: TRBJ2-5; CDR3 DNA: TGCGCCAGCAGCCAATCTAGCGGGGTAGGAGAGACCCAGTACTTC; CDR3 protein: CASSQSSGVGETQYF
clone size: -; D gene: -; V gene: TRBV5-1; J gene: TRBJ2-3; CDR3 DNA: TGCGCCAGCAACTTTAGCACAGATACGCAGTATTTT; CDR3 protein: CASNFSTDTQYF
clone size: -; D gene: -; V gene: TRBV27; J gene: TRBJ1-5; CDR3 DNA: TGTGCCAGCAGTTTATCAGGGGGACGTGAACAGCCCCAGCATTTT; CDR3 protein: CASSLSGGREQPQHF
clone size: -; D gene: TRBD2; V gene: TRBV12-3/TRBV12-4; J gene: TRBJ2-1; CDR3 DNA: TGTGCCAGCAGACCATCCCGGGGGGGCTACAATGAGCAGTTCTTC; CDR3 protein: CASRPSRGGYNEQFF
clone size: -; D gene: TRBD2; V gene: TRBV5-6; J gene: TRBJ2-5; CDR3 DNA: TGTGCCAGCAGCTCGGGACTAGCGGGGGGCGATCTCCAAGAGACCCAGTACTTC; CDR3 protein: CASSSGLAGGDLQETQYF
clone size: few; D gene: -; V gene: TRBV7-9; J gene: TRBJ2-7; CDR3 DNA: TGTGCCAGCAGCTCCGGGGGCTTCAGGACCTACGAGCAGTACTTC; CDR3 protein: CASSSGGFRTYEQYF
clone size: -; D gene: -; V gene: TRBV6-4; J gene: TRBJ2-6; CDR3 DNA: TGTGCCAGCAGTGACTCGAAGGGGTCTGGGGCCAACGTCCTGACTTTC; CDR3 protein: CASSDSKGSGANVLTF
clone size: -; D gene: TRBD1; V gene: TRBV20-1; J gene: TRBJ1-2; CDR3 DNA: TGCAGTGCCCTCGACAGGGAACATGGCTACACCTTC; CDR3 protein: CSALDREHGYTF
clone size: -; D gene: -; V gene: TRBV27; J gene: TRBJ2-5; CDR3 DNA: TGTGCCAGCAGTTCGCAGACAAACACTACGAAGGAGCTGTACTTC; CDR3 protein: CASSSQTNTTKELYF
clone size: -; D gene: -; V gene: TRBV20-1; J gene: TRBJ2-7; CDR3 DNA: TGCAGTGCTCTGGGACATCTTACCTACGAGCAGTACTTC; CDR3 protein: CSALGHLTYEQYF
clone size: -; D gene: -; V gene: TRBV12-3/TRBV12-4; J gene: TRBJ1-4; CDR3 DNA: TGTGCCAGCAGCCTGTCAGCAAGTAATGAAAAACTGTTTTTT; CDR3 protein: CASSLSASNEKLFF
clone size: -; D gene: -; V gene: TRBV20-1; J gene: TRBJ1-2; CDR3 DNA: TGCAGTGAGAAGACGGGTGCTCATGGCTACACCTTC; CDR3 protein: CSEKTGAHGYTF
clone size: -; D gene: TRBD1; V gene: TRBV6-5; J gene: TRBJ2-1; CDR3 DNA: TGTGCCAGCAGACCCGGGACAGGGGCAACCAATGAGCAGTTCTTC; CDR3 protein: CASRPGTGATNEQFF
clone size: -; D gene: -; V gene: TRBV12-3/TRBV12-4; J gene: TRBJ1-1; CDR3 DNA: TGTGCCAGCAGTTTCGGCCTTGGGGGCACTGAAGCTTTCTTT; CDR3 protein: CASSFGLGGTEAFF
clone size: -; D gene: TRBD2; V gene: TRBV24-1; J gene: TRBJ2-3; CDR3 DNA: TGTGCCACCAGTGATCCCTCCATAGCGGGGGATGATACGCAGTATTTT; CDR3 protein: CATSDPSIAGDDTQYF
clone size: once; D gene: TRBD1; V gene: TRBV6-6; J gene: TRBJ2-7; CDR3 DNA: TGTGCCAGCAGCCACCCCAGGGACAGGGATACCTACGAGCAGTACTTC; CDR3 protein: CASSHPRDRDTYEQYF
clone size: -; D gene: -; V gene: TRBV7-2; J gene: TRBJ1-1; CDR3 DNA: TGTGCCAGCAGCTTAGTTCCAGCCATGAACACTGAAGCTTTCTTT; CDR3 protein: CASSLVPAMNTEAFF
clone size: few; D gene: -; V gene: TRBV5-5; J gene: TRBJ2-3; CDR3 DNA: TGTGCCAGCAGCTTCGCAGGGCTGTCTTCAGATACGCAGTATTTT; CDR3 protein: CASSFAGLSSDTQYF
clone size: -; D gene: -; V gene: TRBV7-2; J gene: TRBJ2-5; CDR3 DNA: TGTGCCAGCAGCTTTATCCGGTTTGGGGAGACCCAGTACTTC; CDR3 protein: CASSFIRFGETQYF
clone size: many; D gene: TRBD1; V gene: TRBV29-1; J gene: TRBJ2-7; CDR3 DNA: TGCAGCGCCCGACAGGGGCGTTCCTACGAGCAGTACTTC; CDR3 protein: CSARQGRSYEQYF
clone size: -; D gene: -; V gene: TRBV6-5; J gene: TRBJ1-2; CDR3 DNA: TGTGCCAGCAGTCAGGGAGGGACTGCTGCCTATGGCTACACCTTC; CDR3 protein: CASSQGGTAAYGYTF
clone size: -; D gene: -; V gene: TRBV20-1; J gene: TRBJ1-2; CDR3 DNA: TGCAGTGCTAGAGGATCAGGGATTGGTGGCTACACCTTC; CDR3 protein: CSARGSGIGGYTF
clone size: -; D gene: -; V gene: TRBV5-1; J gene: TRBJ2-1; CDR3 DNA: TGCGCCAGCAGCTTGGTTCCCAGGGCGAGGGGGTCCTACAATGAGCAGTTCTTC; CDR3 protein: CASSLVPRARGSYNEQFF
clone size: -; D gene: TRBD2; V gene: TRBV4-2; J gene: TRBJ2-1; CDR3 DNA: TGTGCCAGCAGCCAAGGGAGACTAGCCCCCAATGAGCAGTTCTTC; CDR3 protein: CASSQGRLAPNEQFF
clone size: -; D gene: -; V gene: TRBV20-1; J gene: TRBJ2-1; CDR3 DNA: TGCAGTGCTAGGATGGACTCCTACAATGAGCAGTTCTTC; CDR3 protein: CSARMDSYNEQFF
clone size: -; D gene: TRBD1; V gene: TRBV5-1; J gene: TRBJ1-1; CDR3 DNA: TGCGCCAGCATCCCGAGCGCTCAGGGGGCAGGGACTGAAGCTTTCTTT; CDR3 protein: CASIPSAQGAGTEAFF
clone size: few; D gene: TRBD1; V gene: TRBV7-2; J gene: TRBJ2-6; CDR3 DNA: TGTGCCAGCAGCTTAGGACAGGGGACTTGGTCTGGGGCCAACGTCCTGACTTTC; CDR3 protein: CASSLGQGTWSGANVLTF
clone size: few; D gene: TRBD1; V gene: TRBV20-1; J gene: TRBJ2-3; CDR3 DNA: TGCAGTGCTAGGCTAAGGGACAGGGGGAATTCTGCAGATACGCAGTATTTT; CDR3 protein: CSARLRDRGNSADTQYF
clone size: -; D gene: -; V gene: TRBV6-5; J gene: TRBJ2-3; CDR3 DNA: TGTGCCAGCAGTTCGCTAGAATCCGCCCGCACAGATACGCAGTATTTT; CDR3 protein: CASSSLESARTDTQYF
clone size: -; D gene: -; V gene: TRBV6-1; J gene: TRBJ2-3; CDR3 DNA: TGTGCCAGCAGCGACTCCACAGGCACAGATACGCAGTATTTT; CDR3 protein: CASSDSTGTDTQYF
clone size: -; D gene: TRBD1; V gene: TRBV18; J gene: TRBJ2-7; CDR3 DNA: TGTGCCAGCTCACCCCGGGACAGGCTCATAGGAACCTACGAGCAGTACTTC; CDR3 protein: CASSPRDRLIGTYEQYF
clone size: once; D gene: -; V gene: TRBV2; J gene: TRBJ1-1; CDR3 DNA: TGTGCCAGCAGTTACCCCACTCCCGAAGCTTTCTTT; CDR3 protein: CASSYPTPEAFF
clone size: few; D gene: TRBD2; V gene: TRBV27; J gene: TRBJ2-1; CDR3 DNA: TGTGCCAGCAGTTCCAACACCCTCGGACTAGCGGGACAGGGTACAAGGGACAATGAGCAGTTCTTC; CDR3 protein: CASSSNTLGLAGQGTRDNEQFF
clone size: -; D gene: -; V gene: TRBV2; J gene: TRBJ2-7; CDR3 DNA: TGTGCCAGCAGTGGCGCCTTGGGGGGACTCGAGCAGTACTTC; CDR3 protein: CASSGALGGLEQYF
clone size: -; D gene: TRBD1; V gene: TRBV19; J gene: TRBJ2-7; CDR3 DNA: TGTGCCAGTAGTCTCGGGACAGTGGAAACCTACGAGCAGTACTTC; CDR3 protein: CASSLGTVETYEQYF
clone size: -; D gene: -; V gene: TRBV6-6; J gene: TRBJ2-5; CDR3 DNA: TGTGCCAGCAGCCGCACAGGTCTCAATGTAGAGACCCAGTACTTC; CDR3 protein: CASSRTGLNVETQYF
clone size: -; D gene: -; V gene: TRBV25-1; J gene: TRBJ2-5; CDR3 DNA: TGTGCCAGCAGTGTCCTGACAGACGCCTGGAAAGAGACCCAGTACTTC; CDR3 protein: CASSVLTDAWKETQYF
clone size: few; D gene: TRBD1; V gene: TRBV29-1; J gene: TRBJ2-6; CDR3 DNA: TGCAGCGTCGCCACGACAGGGGCCGACTCTGGGGCCAACGTCCTGACTTTC; CDR3 protein: CSVATTGADSGANVLTF
clone size: -; D gene: -; V gene: TRBV20-1; J gene: TRBJ2-1; CDR3 DNA: TGCAGCGCACCGGGACGGGGAATGGGAGAGCAGTTCTTC; CDR3 protein: CSAPGRGMGEQFF